Below are 15 T cell receptor beta chains sequenced from a single sample in a study of blood T cells in healthy people across ages (dated by TCRdb to the mid-2010s). The library was prepared using 5' RACE. Sequencing relied on an Illumina HiSeq 2500. A second PCR of roughly 7 to 11 cycles was run with a J-beta primer mix and a sample-barcoded 5' primer. In TCRdb, the public reads were trimmed at Q25 with fastp and aligned with MiXCR, with productive beta chains retained. Rows matching on CDR3 protein sequence are summarized as one entry with the most common DNA and genes. Here the sample has roughly 720,000 distinct CDR3 sequences; roughly 50% occur a single time. The top ten hold around 40% of the sample. The sample taken for sequencing was blood. These receptors came from a man aged 80 or over in good health.

The chain has TRBV29-1 and TRBJ2-3; 8 bases match TRBD2. The CDR3 runs to 14 residues. The germline V gene has CDR1 SQVTM and CDR2 ANQGSEA. V shed 5 bases and J 1 base; nucleotides not matched to a gene: 5. The CDR3 DNA is TGCAGCGTTCGGCGAGCGGGGGGCACAGATACGCAGTATTTT. Translation gives CSVRRAGGTDTQYF.

The CDR3 DNA is TGTGCCAGCAGCTCGAGCGGGGAATCCTACAATGAGCAGTTCTTC. It codes for CASSSSGESYNEQFF. The chain carries TRBV7-6 and TRBJ2-1; 7 bases are shared with TRBD2. Germline CDR1 and CDR2: SGHVS and FNYEAQ. CDR3 length: 15 residues. Losses at the gene ends were 4 bases for V and 1 base for J; bases not matched to a gene: 4.

In this sample, this clonotype turned up a few times. This chain links TRBV12-3 or TRBV12-4 with TRBJ2-3; no definite D call. With 6 bases removed from V and 14 bases from J, the gap between germline ends came to 24 bases. The CDR3 has 14 amino acids. The CDR3 spells CASSPLLKHRYAYF. As DNA, the CDR3 is TGTGCCAGCAGCCCTTTACTAAAGCACAGATACGCGTATTTT.

The chain carries TRBV14 and TRBJ2-7; no clear D gene. The V gene's germline CDR1 is SGHDN and CDR2 FVKESK. The CDR3 consists of 14 residues. Trimming cost V 0 bases and J 3 bases, with 9 bases left between them. CDR3 region: CASSQEIGSYEQYF. The CDR3 DNA reads TGTGCCAGCAGCCAAGAGATCGGCAGCTACGAGCAGTACTTC.

This clonotype was counted a few times. The V gene is TRBV13, the J gene TRBJ2-1; 7 nucleotides align to TRBD2. CDR3 size: 17 residues. Unmatched junction bases numbered 17, after V lost 5 bases and J lost 7 bases. CDR1 and CDR2 (germline): PRHDT, FYEKMQ (reference sequence). The CDR3 here is CASSGANGAGAVNEQFF. As DNA, the CDR3 is TGTGCCAGCAGCGGGGCCAATGGGGCGGGAGCTGTTAATGAGCAGTTCTTC. Filled out from reference TRBV13 and TRBJ2-1, the complete variable domain reads AAGVIQSPRHLIKEKRETATLKCYPIPRHDTVYWYQQGPGQDPQFLISFYEKMQSDKGSIPDRFSAQQFSDYHSELNMSSLELGDSALYFCASSGANGAGAVNEQFFGPGTRLTVL.

This clonotype has only one observation. The CDR3 reads CASSMERRLLSEQFF. The CDR3 DNA reads TGTGCCAGCAGCATGGAAAGGAGACTCTTGTCGGAGCAGTTCTTC. The rearrangement joins TRBV7-9 to TRBJ2-1; D gene uncertain. Germline CDR1 SEHNR, CDR2 FQNEAQ (reference sequence). V lost 5 bases and J 10 bases, leaving 21 bases between the germline ends. CDR3 length: 15 residues. Full variable domain (rest looked up from reference TRBV7-9 and TRBJ2-1): DTGVSQNPRHKITKRGQNVTFRCDPISEHNRLYWYRQTLGQGPEFLTYFQNEAQLEKSRLLSDRFSAERPKGSFSTLEIQRTEQGDSAMYLCASSMERRLLSEQFFGPGTRLTVL.

The J gene is TRBJ2-6, the V gene TRBV15, with 8 bases matching TRBD1. V gave up 2 bases and J gave up 2 bases; unmatched junction bases: 2. The CDR3 totals 16 residues. The germline CDR1 and CDR2 sequences are LNHNV and YYDKDF (reference sequence). In DNA form, the CDR3 reads TGTGCCACCAGCAGACAGGGGGCTGCTGGGGCCAACGTCCTGACTTTC. It yields the protein CATSRQGAAGANVLTF. Together with reference TRBV15 and TRBJ2-6, the CDR3 gives the full variable domain: DAMVIQNPRYQVTQFGKPVTLSCSQTLNHNVMYWYQQKSSQAPKLLFHYYDKDFNNEADTPDNFQSRRPNTSFCFLDIRSPGLGDTAMYLCATSRQGAAGANVLTFGAGSRLTVL.

The CDR3 DNA sequence: TGTGCCATCAGTGAATTGGGGCCCAATGAGCAGTTCTTC. Amino acids: CAISELGPNEQFF. This sequence joins TRBV10-3 and TRBJ2-1, with D possibly being TRBD1 (5 bases). V dropped 3 bases and J dropped 6 bases, with 9 bases sitting between them. This CDR3 is 13 amino acids long. The V gene's germline CDR1 is ENHRY and CDR2 SYGVKD.

The V and J genes are TRBV5-1 and TRBJ1-1, with D maybe TRBD1 (5 bases). Between the trimmed V and J ends, which lost 3 bases and 10 bases, there was a span of 25 bases. The germline V gene encodes CDR1 SGHRS and CDR2 YFSETQ. CDR3 length: 16 amino acids. DNA for the CDR3: TGCGCCAGCAGCTCGGACCCAGGGCACACATCTGCAGCAGCTTTCTTT. This sequence encodes CASSSDPGHTSAAAFF.

Only a few counts were recorded for this clonotype. The chain links TRBV2 to TRBJ1-5; D not certain. Trimming removed 7 bases from V and 2 bases from J, with 12 bases in between. Germline CDR1 reads SNHLY; CDR2 reads FYNNEI. The CDR3 totals 14 residues. The CDR3 region is CASKEGPRNQPQHF. CDR3 nucleotide sequence: TGTGCCAGCAAAGAGGGCCCCCGCAATCAGCCCCAGCATTTT.

The chain combines TRBV30 with TRBJ1-2; 7 bases are shared with TRBD1. This CDR3 has 12 amino acids. In germline, CDR1 is GTSNPN, CDR2 SVGIG (reference sequence). V dropped 5 bases and J dropped 2; count of bases not matched to a gene: 2. The CDR3 DNA is TGTGCCTGGGACAGGGTGAACTATGGCTACACCTTC. Amino acids: CAWDRVNYGYTF.

The rearrangement uses TRBV2 and TRBJ1-5, with D uncertain. Trimming removed 4 bases from V and 5 bases from J, with 12 bases in between. This CDR3 contains 14 residues. CDR1 SNHLY and CDR2 FYNNEI come from the germline V gene. CDR3 loop: CASSGGRRDQPQHF. The CDR3 bases are TGTGCCAGCAGTGGAGGGAGGAGGGATCAGCCCCAGCATTTT.

This chain links TRBV19 with TRBJ2-1, with 8 bases that match TRBD2. CDR3 size: 15 residues. Germline CDR1 is LNHDA and CDR2 is SQIVND (reference sequence). V lost 1 base and J lost 4; bases outside the gene matches: 3. The CDR3: CASSIAGGNYNEQFF. CDR3 bases: TGTGCCAGTAGTATAGCGGGAGGGAATTACAATGAGCAGTTCTTC.

In this sample, this clonotype turned up a few times. CDR3 protein: CASSQDPQLSEQYF. As DNA, the CDR3 is TGTGCCAGCAGCCAAGACCCCCAATTATCCGAGCAGTACTTC. The chain couples TRBV14 to TRBJ2-4, with D hard to call. The closer fit of TRBJ2-7 to the DNA end suggests the J call may be wrong. CDR1 is SGHDN and CDR2 is FVKESK in the germline V gene. The CDR3 has 14 amino acids.

A few counts support this clonotype. The chain uses TRBV10-3 and TRBJ2-7; D is perhaps TRBD2 (6 bases). The CDR3 totals 16 residues. V shed 6 bases and J shed 0 bases, with 18 bases lying between them. Per the germline V gene, CDR1 is ENHRY and CDR2 is SYGVKD. The CDR3 DNA reads as TGTGCCATCAGGGGTAGTGGTGGGGGGAGCTCCTACGAGCAGTACTTC. It codes for CAIRGSGGGSSYEQYF.